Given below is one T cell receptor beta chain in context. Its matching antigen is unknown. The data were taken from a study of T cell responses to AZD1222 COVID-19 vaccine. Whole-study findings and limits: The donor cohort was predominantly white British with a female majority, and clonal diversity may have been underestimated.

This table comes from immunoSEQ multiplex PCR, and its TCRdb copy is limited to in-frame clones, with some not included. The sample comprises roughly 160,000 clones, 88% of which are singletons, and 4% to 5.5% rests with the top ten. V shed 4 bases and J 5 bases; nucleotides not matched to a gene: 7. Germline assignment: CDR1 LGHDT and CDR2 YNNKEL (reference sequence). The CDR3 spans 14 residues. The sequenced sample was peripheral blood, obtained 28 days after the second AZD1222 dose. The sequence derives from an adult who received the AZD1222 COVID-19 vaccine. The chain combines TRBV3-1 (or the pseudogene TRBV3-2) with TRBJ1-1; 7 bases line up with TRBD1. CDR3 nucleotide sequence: TGTGCCAGCAGCCGTCGGGACAGATTGACTGAAGCTTTCTTT. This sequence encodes CASSRRDRLTEAFF.